A single sample gave rise to the 24 T cell receptor beta chains below, sequenced in a study of shared clonotypes between healthy human individuals. TCRdb's copy holds only in-frame clones and misses some; the assay was immunoSEQ multiplex PCR. The sample consists of approximately 180,000 clones, 90% to 95% of them appearing once. The sequenced material came from naive CD4+ T cells sorted from blood. Subset reported: CD45RA+ positively selected. These receptors were collected from a woman in her 30s in good health.

CDR3 residues: CASHQQEGGRNTEAFF. As DNA, the CDR3 is TGTGCCAGTCACCAACAGGAGGGCGGACGGAACACTGAAGCTTTCTTT. This sequence joins TRBV19 and TRBJ1-1; tentative D call: TRBD1 (5 bases). Germline V lookup: CDR1 LNHDA, CDR2 SQIVND (reference sequence). This CDR3 has 16 residues. The V and J ends lost 8 bases and 1 base respectively, with 20 bases between them.

J is TRBJ2-3 and V is TRBV5-1; no reliable D call. The CDR3 contains 12 residues. V was pared by 0 bases and J by 2 bases, with 1 base between. Germline CDR1 and CDR2: SGHRS and YFSETQ. The CDR3 bases are TGCGCCAGCAGCTTGGCCACAGATACGCAGTATTTT. Translated: CASSLATDTQYF.

The genes are TRBV28 and TRBJ2-3, with D possibly being TRBD2 (6 bases). This CDR3 region has 17 residues. Trimming shortened V by 7 bases and J by 3 bases, and 23 bases separated the two germline ends. Germline V gives CDR1 MDHEN, CDR2 SYDVKM. Written as DNA, the CDR3 is TGTGCCAGCACCCGAGGGGCGGGATCCTGGAGGACAGATACGCAGTATTTT. Protein product: CASTRGAGSWRTDTQYF.

The J gene is TRBJ1-1, the V gene TRBV2; no firm D call. This CDR3 spans 13 amino acids. Deletions cut 4 bases from V and 4 bases from J, with 10 bases between. Per the germline V gene, CDR1 is SNHLY and CDR2 is FYNNEI. CDR3 bases: TGTGCCAGCAGTGCGGGAACAGCCACTGAAGCTTTCTTT. Translated, it gives CASSAGTATEAFF.

V gene TRBV7-7 combines with J gene TRBJ1-4; 7 nucleotides line up with TRBD1. The CDR3 is 15 amino acids. V lost 5 bases, J lost 2 bases, and 5 bases stayed unmatched. Looked up from germline, CDR1 is SSHAT and CDR2 is FNYEAQ (reference sequence). CDR3 in DNA: TGTGCCAGCAGCCTAACAGGGGCGACTAATGAAAAACTGTTTTTT. The encoded protein is CASSLTGATNEKLFF.

The count of this clone is one. The chain is built from TRBV23-1 and TRBJ1-1; D is undetermined. TRBV23-1 is known as an ORF, though its function is uncertain. The germline V and J ends were trimmed by 0 bases and 1 base, with 12 bases remaining between them. This CDR3 contains 16 residues. The CDR3 region has the DNA TGCGCCAGCAGTCAATCGAAGAAGGTAGGGAACACTGAAGCTTTCTTT. Protein: CASSQSKKVGNTEAFF.

The chain's CDR3 is CASSLVRGGAEKLFF. CDR3 in DNA: TGTGCCAGCAGTTTGGTTAGGGGAGGAGCTGAAAAACTGTTTTTT. This chain links TRBV28 with TRBJ1-4; the D gene is possibly TRBD1 (5 bases). There are 15 residues in the CDR3. The germline CDR1 and CDR2 sequences are MDHEN and SYDVKM. Between the trimmed V and J ends, which lost 3 bases and 7 bases, there was a span of 15 bases.

This clone was recorded once. The rearrangement joins TRBV2 to TRBJ2-7; no clear D gene. Trimming stripped 8 bases from V and 0 bases from J, with 17 bases between. The germline gives CDR1 SNHLY, CDR2 FYNNEI. The CDR3 has 15 residues. CDR3 bases: TGTGCCAGCCGCATAGGCGCGGAACCCTCCTACGAGCAGTACTTC. It translates to CASRIGAEPSYEQYF. The full variable domain, rest sourced from reference TRBV2 and TRBJ2-7, is EPEVTQTPSHQVTQMGQEVILRCVPISNHLYFYWYRQILGQKVEFLVSFYNNEISEKSEIFDDQFSVERPDGSNFTLKIRSTKLEDSAMYFCASRIGAEPSYEQYFGPGTRLTVT.

A note on this clone: In the same sample, other DNA sequences code for this CDR3. The genes are TRBV28 and TRBJ2-7; no reliable D call. V gave up 2 bases and J gave up 3 bases, with 2 bases separating them. Germline V lookup: CDR1 MDHEN, CDR2 SYDVKM. This CDR3 comprises 11 residues. The CDR3 protein is CASSLRYEQYF. The DNA of the CDR3 is TGTGCCAGCAGTTTACGCTACGAGCAGTACTTC.

The chain carries TRBV4-1 and TRBJ2-7; either TRBD1 or TRBD2 may supply D (5 bases each). Trimming took off 1 base at V and 3 bases at J, with 16 bases between the two ends. The CDR3 is 16 amino acids. CDR1 is MGHRA, CDR2 YSYEKL, per germline. The CDR3 nucleotides read TGCGCCAGCAGCCAAGTTCCCCTAGGGACCCGCTACGAGCAGTACTTC. Translated: CASSQVPLGTRYEQYF.

The V gene is TRBV11-2, the J gene TRBJ2-7, with unresolved D. V lost 0 bases to trimming and J lost 3 bases, with 6 bases between them. From germline, CDR1 is SGHAT and CDR2 FQNNGV. The CDR3 loop spans 13 amino acids. The CDR3 DNA follows: TGTGCCAGCAGCTTAGACAGGTTCTACGAGCAGTACTTC. Amino acids: CASSLDRFYEQYF.

The chain is built from TRBV19 and TRBJ1-5; D unclear. Trimming left V 3 bases short and J 6 bases short, with 9 bases between. CDR3 length: 13 residues. CDR1 LNHDA and CDR2 SQIVND come from the germline V gene (reference sequence). The DNA of the CDR3 is TGTGCCAGTAGTATTAGTGCGGCTCAGCCCCAGCATTTT. Translation: CASSISAAQPQHF. Together with reference TRBV19 and TRBJ1-5, the CDR3 gives the full variable domain: DGGITQSPKYLFRKEGQNVTLSCEQNLNHDAMYWYRQDPGQGLRLIYYSQIVNDFQKGDIAEGYSVSREKKESFPLTVTSAQKNPTAFYLCASSISAAQPQHFGDGTRLSIL.

V is TRBV21-1 and J is TRBJ2-2; the table's TRBD1 call for D was not verified on the DNA. TRBV21-1 constitutes a pseudogene. The CDR3 has 15 residues. As DNA, the CDR3 is TGTGCCAGCAGCCCAGGGGACGGGAACACCGGGGAGCTGTTTTTT. Translating gives CASSPGDGNTGELFF.

The CDR3 loop is CASSLTPFSDRGTEAFF. DNA of the CDR3: TGTGCCAGCAGCTTAACCCCCTTCTCAGACAGGGGTACTGAAGCTTTCTTT. This chain connects TRBV7-3 to TRBJ1-1; 8 bases are a match to TRBD1. Germline V CDR1 and CDR2: SGHTA, FQGTGA. This CDR3 region has 17 residues. J gave up 5 bases and V 0 bases, and 11 bases lay outside the gene matches.

The chain couples TRBV15 to TRBJ1-2; weak D call: TRBD1 (5 bases). The CDR3 contains 12 residues. Germline V gives CDR1 LNHNV, CDR2 YYDKDF (reference sequence). Trimming pared 5 bases from V and 5 bases from J, leaving 9 bases between. The CDR3 nucleotides are TGTGCCACCAGCGGAACAGGATATGGCTACACCTTC. Translating gives CATSGTGYGYTF.

The rearrangement links TRBV18 to TRBJ1-3, with D unresolved. Germline CDR1 and CDR2: KGHSH and LQKENI. V gave up 0 bases and J gave up 2 bases, with 14 bases separating them. This CDR3 is built from 17 residues. CDR3 sequence (DNA): TGTGCCAGCTCACCACCCCATCCGCAGGCGACTGGAAACACCATATATTTT. Translation gives CASSPPHPQATGNTIYF.

This chain joins TRBV19 and TRBJ1-5; 9 positions match TRBD1. CDR1 is LNHDA, CDR2 SQIVND, per germline (reference sequence). The CDR3 consists of 16 residues. The junction had 10 bases not matched to a gene; V was cut back by 4 bases and J by 6 bases. The CDR3 here is CASSTGPGQGGQPQHF. In nucleotides, the CDR3 is TGTGCCAGTAGTACTGGACCGGGACAGGGAGGTCAGCCCCAGCATTTT. Complete variable domain (other parts from reference TRBV19 and TRBJ1-5): DGGITQSPKYLFRKEGQNVTLSCEQNLNHDAMYWYRQDPGQGLRLIYYSQIVNDFQKGDIAEGYSVSREKKESFPLTVTSAQKNPTAFYLCASSTGPGQGGQPQHFGDGTRLSIL.

V gene TRBV28 combines with J gene TRBJ1-1, with TRBD1 identical over 7 bases. The CDR3 loop spans 13 amino acids. The trim removed 6 bases at V and 6 bases at J, leaving 7 bases unmatched. Germline V gives CDR1 MDHEN, CDR2 SYDVKM. The CDR3 bases are TGTGCCAGCAGCTCGACAGGGAAGGCTGAAGCTTTCTTT. This sequence encodes CASSSTGKAEAFF.

This rearrangement joins TRBV27 to TRBJ1-2; unclear D gene. Between the trimmed V and J ends, which lost 6 bases and 3 bases, there was a span of 8 bases. CDR1 and CDR2 (germline): MNHEY, SMNVEV (reference sequence). CDR3 length: 12 residues. This chain's CDR3 is CASRREDYGYTF. The CDR3 DNA sequence: TGTGCCAGCAGAAGGGAGGACTATGGCTACACCTTC.

The chain employs TRBV19 and TRBJ2-2; 8 bases match TRBD1. CDR1 and CDR2 from the germline V gene are LNHDA and SQIVND (reference sequence). J lost 3 bases, V lost 7 bases, and 22 bases had no gene match. The CDR3 extends over 20 amino acids. The CDR3 DNA follows: TGTGCCAGTACTTCCGCCGTGAGGACAGGGTCAGGGCTGTACACCGGGGAGCTGTTTTTT. As protein: CASTSAVRTGSGLYTGELFF.

This clone was detected once. The rearrangement uses TRBV19 and TRBJ1-1; no firm D call. The CDR3 consists of 14 residues. Trimming shortened V by 5 bases and J by 1 base, and 11 bases separated the two germline ends. Germline assignment: CDR1 LNHDA and CDR2 SQIVND (reference sequence). The CDR3 loop is CASSSPFRNTEAFF. CDR3 sequence (DNA): TGTGCCAGTAGTTCCCCCTTTAGGAACACTGAAGCTTTCTTT.

The rearrangement links TRBV27 to TRBJ2-5; D is possibly TRBD1 (5 bases). The end of the DNA fits TRBJ2-7 better, so the J call may be wrong. Germline CDR1 reads MNHEY; CDR2 reads SMNVEV (reference sequence). This CDR3 is built from 14 residues. The CDR3 loop is CASSSSGISYEQYF. The CDR3 nucleotides read TGTGCCAGCAGTTCCTCAGGGATCTCCTACGAGCAGTACTTC.

The V and J genes are TRBV10-1 and TRBJ2-1, with 7 bases matching TRBD1. J was trimmed by 7 bases and V by 0 bases; bases with no gene match: 3. Germline assignment: CDR1 WNHNN and CDR2 SYGVQD (reference sequence). This CDR3 is 14 amino acids long. CDR3 DNA: TGCGCCAGCAGTGAGTCCAGGGGGTTGAATGAGCAGTTCTTC. Amino acids: CASSESRGLNEQFF.

This clone is a singleton in its sample. The gene calls are TRBV27 and TRBJ1-6; D not certain. Germline V gene data show CDR1 as MNHEY and CDR2 as SMNVEV (reference sequence). V was trimmed by 2 bases and J by 9 bases, leaving 11 bases between them. CDR3 length: 14 residues. The CDR3 here is CASSLNRGGSPLHF. The CDR3 nucleotides are TGTGCCAGCAGTTTAAACAGAGGAGGTTCACCCCTCCACTTT.